The rows below give T cell receptor beta chains drawn from one sample of a study of cytomegalovirus exposure and HLA in healthy donors. Libraries were prepared by immunoSEQ multiplex PCR; TCRdb keeps only in-frame clonotypes and omits some of them. There are about 150,000 clones in the sample; roughly 80% occur only once, and approximately 2% lies in the top ten. The sample comprised PBMCs. These receptors all come from a man between 25 and 39 years old in good health and CMV-seronegative. CDR3s include the opening cysteine and the closing phenylalanine or tryptophan. The D gene is left open where the match is weak. Size values are once, few and many counts, or a class for expanded clones, and some rows have none.

V gene: TRBV9; J gene: TRBJ2-7; D gene: TRBD2; clone size: .; CDR3 DNA: TGTGCCAGCAGCGTAGGGGCGGGAGGGCCCTACGAGCAGTACTTC; CDR3 protein: CASSVGAGGPYEQYF
V gene: TRBV11-2; J gene: TRBJ2-1; D gene: .; clone size: .; CDR3 DNA: TGTGCCAGCAGCTTAGGATCGGTTAGCTCCTACAATGAGCAGTTCTTC; CDR3 protein: CASSLGSVSSYNEQFF
V gene: TRBV7-3; J gene: TRBJ2-7; D gene: TRBD1; clone size: .; CDR3 DNA: TGTGCCAGCAGCCTCCGGACAGGGGGCACCGACGAGCAGTACTTC; CDR3 protein: CASSLRTGGTDEQYF
V gene: TRBV19; J gene: TRBJ2-3; D gene: .; clone size: .; CDR3 DNA: TGTGCCAGTAGTATAGTCCCTACAGATACGCAGTATTTT; CDR3 protein: CASSIVPTDTQYF
V gene: TRBV27; J gene: TRBJ2-3; D gene: .; clone size: .; CDR3 DNA: TGTGCCAGCATACAAGGGGCTAATAGCACTAGCACAGATACGCAGTATTTT; CDR3 protein: CASIQGANSTSTDTQYF
V gene: TRBV5-1; J gene: TRBJ1-3; D gene: .; clone size: .; CDR3 DNA: TGCGCCAGCAGCTTGCAACCGCAGGGCCACACATCTGGAAACACCATATATTTT; CDR3 protein: CASSLQPQGHTSGNTIYF
V gene: TRBV6-1; J gene: TRBJ1-5; D gene: .; clone size: once; CDR3 DNA: TGTGCCAGCAGTGAGGGCCCGGCCACGCTGGAGCATTTT; CDR3 protein: CASSEGPATLEHF
V gene: TRBV10-3; J gene: TRBJ2-3; D gene: TRBD1; clone size: .; CDR3 DNA: TGTGCCATCAGGGCCGGGACAGGGGGAGCAGATACGCAGTATTTT; CDR3 protein: CAIRAGTGGADTQYF
V gene: TRBV5-4; J gene: TRBJ2-3; D gene: TRBD1; clone size: .; CDR3 DNA: TGTGCCAGCAGCGAGGCTCAGAGGCAGGGGGCTTTGGACGCAGATACGCAGTATTTT; CDR3 protein: CASSEAQRQGALDADTQYF
V gene: TRBV6-1; J gene: TRBJ2-7; D gene: TRBD1; clone size: .; CDR3 DNA: TGTGCCAGCAACTCGGACAGGCGAACCTACGAGCAGTACTTC; CDR3 protein: CASNSDRRTYEQYF
V gene: TRBV27; J gene: TRBJ2-7; D gene: .; clone size: .; CDR3 DNA: TGTGCCAGCAGCTTACAGGGAAGCTCCTACGAGCAGTACTTC; CDR3 protein: CASSLQGSSYEQYF
V gene: TRBV7-9; J gene: TRBJ2-7; D gene: TRBD2; clone size: .; CDR3 DNA: TGTTCCAGCAGCTCACTAGCGGAAAGCTCCTACGAGCAGTACTTC; CDR3 protein: CSSSSLAESSYEQYF
V gene: TRBV6-5; J gene: TRBJ1-1; D gene: TRBD1; clone size: .; CDR3 DNA: TGTGCCAGCAGTTACTCTCCCAGGGGGGACACTGAAGCTTTCTTT; CDR3 protein: CASSYSPRGDTEAFF
V gene: TRBV5-6; J gene: TRBJ1-2; D gene: .; clone size: .; CDR3 DNA: TGTGCCAGCAGCTTATGGACAGATGGCTACACCTTC; CDR3 protein: CASSLWTDGYTF
V gene: TRBV5-3; J gene: TRBJ2-7; D gene: .; clone size: .; CDR3 DNA: TGTGCCAGAAGCTTTTCCAGGGCTCCCTACGAGCAGTACTTC; CDR3 protein: CARSFSRAPYEQYF
V gene: TRBV7-8; J gene: TRBJ2-1; D gene: TRBD2; clone size: .; CDR3 DNA: TGTGCCAGCAGCGGGGGGGGAGAGCAGTTCTTC; CDR3 protein: CASSGGGEQFF
V gene: TRBV10-2; J gene: TRBJ2-1; D gene: TRBD1; clone size: .; CDR3 DNA: TGCGCCAGCAGGCCCGGGACAGGGGTTGGTAATGAGCAGTTCTTC; CDR3 protein: CASRPGTGVGNEQFF
V gene: TRBV13; J gene: TRBJ1-4; D gene: TRBD1; clone size: .; CDR3 DNA: TGTGCCAGCAGCCGGACAGGGCGGGAAAAACTGTTTTTT; CDR3 protein: CASSRTGREKLFF
V gene: TRBV19; J gene: TRBJ2-6; D gene: .; clone size: .; CDR3 DNA: TGTGCCAGTAGTATTGATCAGTTCTCTGGGGCCAACGTCCTGACTTTC; CDR3 protein: CASSIDQFSGANVLTF
V gene: TRBV7-3; J gene: TRBJ2-1; D gene: .; clone size: few; CDR3 DNA: TGTGCCAGCAGCGTCTCCGGGACCTACAATGAGCAGTTCTTC; CDR3 protein: CASSVSGTYNEQFF
V gene: TRBV30; J gene: TRBJ2-2; D gene: TRBD1; clone size: .; CDR3 DNA: TGTGCCTGGGGGACAGCCGGGGAGCTGTTTTTT; CDR3 protein: CAWGTAGELFF
V gene: TRBV27; J gene: TRBJ2-7; D gene: TRBD2; clone size: .; CDR3 DNA: TGTGCCAGCAGTCTAGGCCCAGGGACTAGCGGTTTTCACTACGAGCAGTACTTC; CDR3 protein: CASSLGPGTSGFHYEQYF
V gene: TRBV2; J gene: TRBJ1-5; D gene: TRBD1; clone size: .; CDR3 DNA: TGTGCCAGCCGGGGGACAGGGGGCCTCAGCAATCAGCCCCAGCATTTT; CDR3 protein: CASRGTGGLSNQPQHF
V gene: TRBV25-1; J gene: TRBJ2-5; D gene: TRBD1; clone size: .; CDR3 DNA: TGTGCCAGCAGTGATTCCCGTCCCGACAGGGGTGAGACCCAGTACTTC; CDR3 protein: CASSDSRPDRGETQYF
V gene: TRBV7-6; J gene: TRBJ2-3; D gene: TRBD2; clone size: once; CDR3 DNA: TGTGCCAGCAGCTTAGAAGGTTTCGGACTAGCGGGAGAAACAGATACGCAGTATTTT; CDR3 protein: CASSLEGFGLAGETDTQYF
V gene: TRBV6-1; J gene: TRBJ1-3; D gene: .; clone size: .; CDR3 DNA: TGTGCCAGCAGCAATCAAGGAAACACCATATATTTT; CDR3 protein: CASSNQGNTIYF
V gene: TRBV10-1; J gene: TRBJ2-4; D gene: TRBD1; clone size: few; CDR3 DNA: TGCGCCAGCAGTGAGGAGGGGGCGCCGAAAAACATTCAGTACTTC; CDR3 protein: CASSEEGAPKNIQYF
V gene: TRBV10-1; J gene: TRBJ2-7; D gene: .; clone size: .; CDR3 DNA: TGCGCCAGCAGTGACAGGTTCGACGCCTACGAGCAGTACTTC; CDR3 protein: CASSDRFDAYEQYF
V gene: TRBV7-9; J gene: TRBJ1-1; D gene: .; clone size: .; CDR3 DNA: TGTGCCAGCAGCGGCGATACAGTGAACACTGAAGCTTTCTTT; CDR3 protein: CASSGDTVNTEAFF
V gene: TRBV28; J gene: TRBJ1-2; D gene: .; clone size: few; CDR3 DNA: TGTGCCAGCGGATCAGTACTTACTGGAGGTGGCTACACCTTC; CDR3 protein: CASGSVLTGGGYTF
V gene: TRBV30; J gene: TRBJ1-2; D gene: .; clone size: .; CDR3 DNA: TGTGCCTCTCTGTGGGAGGGAGCTAACTATGGCTACACCTTC; CDR3 protein: CASLWEGANYGYTF
V gene: TRBV7-9; J gene: TRBJ1-2; D gene: TRBD1; clone size: .; CDR3 DNA: TGTTCCAGCAGCTCGGAGGGCGCAGGGGGGACCTGGTATGGCTACACCTTC; CDR3 protein: CSSSSEGAGGTWYGYTF
V gene: TRBV10-2; J gene: TRBJ2-5; D gene: .; clone size: .; CDR3 DNA: TGCGCCAGCAGTGAGGGGAGCGGTCAAGAGACCCAGTACTTC; CDR3 protein: CASSEGSGQETQYF
V gene: TRBV11-2; J gene: TRBJ2-5; D gene: .; clone size: .; CDR3 DNA: TGTGCCAGCAGCCCCGGACAGTCCCAAGAGACCCAGTACTTC; CDR3 protein: CASSPGQSQETQYF
V gene: TRBV15; J gene: TRBJ1-5; D gene: TRBD1; clone size: .; CDR3 DNA: TGTGCCACCAGCCACATACAGGGGATCAATCAGCCCCAGCATTTT; CDR3 protein: CATSHIQGINQPQHF
V gene: TRBV7-6; J gene: TRBJ2-1; D gene: TRBD2; clone size: .; CDR3 DNA: TGTGCCAGCAGCCCCCGAGGTAGCGGGAGTCACTACAATGAGCAGTTCTTC; CDR3 protein: CASSPRGSGSHYNEQFF
V gene: TRBV27; J gene: TRBJ2-1; D gene: TRBD2; clone size: .; CDR3 DNA: TGTGCCAGCAGTTTCGTACTAGCGGGAAACGGTGAGCAGTTCTTC; CDR3 protein: CASSFVLAGNGEQFF
V gene: TRBV5-4; J gene: TRBJ2-7; D gene: TRBD2; clone size: .; CDR3 DNA: TGTGCCAGCAGCTTAGCGGGAGGGGTTTACGAGCAGTACTTC; CDR3 protein: CASSLAGGVYEQYF
V gene: TRBV6-1; J gene: TRBJ2-4; D gene: .; clone size: .; CDR3 DNA: TGTGCCAGCAGGGGGCCGGCCAAAAACATTCAGTACTTC; CDR3 protein: CASRGPAKNIQYF
V gene: TRBV28; J gene: TRBJ1-4; D gene: TRBD1; clone size: .; CDR3 DNA: TGTGCCAGCAGTAACAGGGGGCGGGATGAAAAACTGTTTTTT; CDR3 protein: CASSNRGRDEKLFF
V gene: TRBV19; J gene: TRBJ1-3; D gene: TRBD1; clone size: once; CDR3 DNA: TGTGCCAGTAGTGTCCAGACAGGGACTGGAAACACCATATATTTT; CDR3 protein: CASSVQTGTGNTIYF
V gene: TRBV29-1; J gene: TRBJ1-4; D gene: .; clone size: .; CDR3 DNA: TGCAGCGTTTCCGGACAGCCTCGGGAAAAACTGTTTTTT; CDR3 protein: CSVSGQPREKLFF
V gene: TRBV5-4; J gene: TRBJ1-1; D gene: .; clone size: .; CDR3 DNA: TGTGCCAGCAGCTTGGCAGAGAACACTGAAGCTTTCTTT; CDR3 protein: CASSLAENTEAFF
V gene: TRBV25-1; J gene: TRBJ2-7; D gene: .; clone size: once; CDR3 DNA: TGTGCCAGCAGTGAATCAGGCTACGAGCAGTACTTC; CDR3 protein: CASSESGYEQYF
V gene: TRBV6-5; J gene: TRBJ1-3; D gene: TRBD1; clone size: .; CDR3 DNA: TGTGCCAGCAGTTACAGTTGGACAGGGGTTGGAAACACCATATATTTT; CDR3 protein: CASSYSWTGVGNTIYF
V gene: TRBV15; J gene: TRBJ1-1; D gene: TRBD1; clone size: .; CDR3 DNA: TGTGCCACCAGCAGAGATTATAATTCAGGGGGCTTGAACACTGAAGCTTTCTTT; CDR3 protein: CATSRDYNSGGLNTEAFF
V gene: TRBV19; J gene: TRBJ2-1; D gene: TRBD2; clone size: .; CDR3 DNA: TGTGCCAGTAGTATAGCGGGAGGCCTCGAGGAGCAGTTCTTC; CDR3 protein: CASSIAGGLEEQFF
V gene: TRBV13; J gene: TRBJ2-1; D gene: TRBD1; clone size: .; CDR3 DNA: TGTGCCAGCAGCTTGGACAGGGGGCAGAGGGACAATGAGCAGTTCTTC; CDR3 protein: CASSLDRGQRDNEQFF
V gene: TRBV2; J gene: TRBJ2-5; D gene: .; clone size: few; CDR3 DNA: TGTGCCAGCAGGAAACTAGCTTCGGAGACCCAGTACTTC; CDR3 protein: CASRKLASETQYF
V gene: TRBV28; J gene: TRBJ1-5; D gene: TRBD1; clone size: few; CDR3 DNA: TGTGCCAGTAGGGGGCAGGAGGTTGTGTTTTTTCAGCCCCAGCATTTT; CDR3 protein: CASRGQEVVFFQPQHF
V gene: TRBV15; J gene: TRBJ2-5; D gene: TRBD2; clone size: few; CDR3 DNA: TGTGCCACCAGCAGAGTGCATAGTATGGGTACTAGCGACCCGACGGGGACCCAGTACTTC; CDR3 protein: CATSRVHSMGTSDPTGTQYF
V gene: TRBV10-2; J gene: TRBJ1-3; D gene: .; clone size: .; CDR3 DNA: TGCGCCAGCAGTGAGTTGTGGGACATCGGAAACACCATATATTTT; CDR3 protein: CASSELWDIGNTIYF
V gene: TRBV6-5; J gene: TRBJ1-1; D gene: .; clone size: once; CDR3 DNA: TGTGCCAGCAGTTACCAAGGGGGAGTCGGAGCTTTCTTT; CDR3 protein: CASSYQGGVGAFF
V gene: TRBV5-1; J gene: TRBJ2-5; D gene: .; clone size: .; CDR3 DNA: TGCGCCAGCAGCTTCAGGTCTTCGGGGGAGACCCAGTACTTC; CDR3 protein: CASSFRSSGETQYF
V gene: TRBV27; J gene: TRBJ2-7; D gene: TRBD2; clone size: .; CDR3 DNA: TGTGCCAGCAGTTTAGGGCTAGCGGGAGTAGGCGAGCAGTACTTC; CDR3 protein: CASSLGLAGVGEQYF
V gene: TRBV15; J gene: TRBJ2-2; D gene: .; clone size: .; CDR3 DNA: TGTGCCACCCGTACCGGGGAGCTGTTTTTT; CDR3 protein: CATRTGELFF
V gene: TRBV19; J gene: TRBJ1-4; D gene: .; clone size: once; CDR3 DNA: TGTGCCAGTAGTATGGGGCAGACAACTAATGAAAAACTGTTTTTT; CDR3 protein: CASSMGQTTNEKLFF
V gene: TRBV19; J gene: TRBJ2-1; D gene: .; clone size: few; CDR3 DNA: TGTGCCAGTAGTATGGCCGAGAGAGGGTACAATGAGCAGTTCTTC; CDR3 protein: CASSMAERGYNEQFF